These 25 T cell receptor beta chains originate from one sample sequenced in a study of technical replicates of blood from several donors. Using immunoSEQ multiplex PCR, the repertoire was profiled, and TCRdb retains in-frame clones only, with some absent. The sample contains roughly 97,000 clones, approximately 96% of which appear only once. The sequencing input was T cells isolated from PBMCs. The source of these receptors is a human donor in good health.

The CDR3 sequence is CSASGPNEQFF. DNA for the CDR3: TGCAGTGCTAGTGGCCCCAATGAGCAGTTCTTC. The chain has TRBV20-1 and TRBJ2-1; D remains unclear. Germline assignment: CDR1 DFQATT and CDR2 SNEGSKA (reference sequence). The V end lost 3 bases, the J end lost 6 bases, and 6 bases lay between the germline ends. The CDR3 has 11 residues.

The CDR3 sequence is CASSFPREGKAYEQYF. Written as DNA, the CDR3 is TGTGCCAGCAGCTTCCCCCGGGAAGGGAAGGCGTACGAGCAGTACTTC. This chain joins TRBV11-2 and TRBJ2-7; D possibly corresponds to TRBD2 (5 bases). The V end was cut by 3 bases, the J end by 4 bases, with 19 bases between. The CDR3 contains 16 residues. Germline V gene lookup returns CDR1 SGHAT and CDR2 FQNNGV.

The chain couples TRBV19 to TRBJ1-1; 7 bases match TRBD1. The CDR3 covers 14 residues. Germline CDR1 and CDR2: LNHDA and SQIVND (reference sequence). Unmatched junction bases numbered 8, after V lost 7 bases and J lost 3 bases. The CDR3: CASTAGQRHTEAFF. The CDR3 DNA sequence: TGTGCCAGTACCGCGGGACAGCGGCACACTGAAGCTTTCTTT.

The rearrangement uses TRBV9 and TRBJ2-3; 10 nucleotides align to TRBD2. The CDR3 is 15 residues long. The V gene's germline CDR1 is SGDLS and CDR2 YYNGEE. Germline trimming cut 1 base from V and 4 bases from J; bases unmatched to any gene: 3. CDR3 DNA sequence: TGTGCCAGCAGCGTAAGCGGGAGGGAGGCAGATACGCAGTATTTT. Translation gives CASSVSGREADTQYF.

The chain couples TRBV29-1 to TRBJ2-7; D perhaps matches TRBD1 (6 bases). Germline V gene lookup returns CDR1 SQVTM and CDR2 ANQGSEA. This CDR3 has 12 residues. Between the trimmed V and J ends, which lost 5 bases and 0 bases, there was a span of 8 bases. The CDR3: CSVKDSSYEQYF. CDR3 nucleotide sequence: TGCAGCGTTAAGGACAGCTCCTACGAGCAGTACTTC.

This chain links TRBV19 with TRBJ1-5; 8 bases match TRBD1. Trimming cost V 7 bases and J 0 bases; bases outside gene matches: 5. This CDR3 has 15 amino acids. From germline, CDR1 is LNHDA and CDR2 SQIVND (reference sequence). CDR3 sequence (DNA): TGTGCCAGTATAGGGACAGGCGGTAGCAATCAGCCCCAGCATTTT. It translates to CASIGTGGSNQPQHF.

A single count supports this clone. The chain joins TRBV4-1 to TRBJ1-1; D is unclear. The germline V and J ends were trimmed by 4 bases and 7 bases, with 10 bases remaining between them. The CDR3 totals 12 residues. Germline V lookup: CDR1 MGHRA, CDR2 YSYEKL. CDR3 coding DNA: TGCGCCAGCAGCCCCCCTTCAGTTGAAGCTTTCTTT. Translated, it gives CASSPPSVEAFF.

The CDR3 nucleotides are TGTGCCAGCAGTGACCTTGGACTAGCGGGAAGTGCAGATACGCAGTATTTT. Its translation: CASSDLGLAGSADTQYF. The chain recombines TRBV25-1 with TRBJ2-3; 12 nucleotides agree with TRBD2. Germline CDR1 and CDR2: MGHDK and SYGVNS. The CDR3 runs to 17 residues. The V and J ends lost 3 bases and 4 bases, in that order; junction bases with no gene match: 8.

This chain joins TRBV5-4 and TRBJ1-1; TRBD1 is a possible D gene (5 bases). Between the trimmed V and J ends, which lost 0 bases and 1 base, there was a span of 10 bases. The CDR3 has 15 amino acids. CDR1 and CDR2 (germline): SGHNT, YYREEE (reference sequence). CDR3 sequence (DNA): TGTGCCAGCAGCTTGGGAGCGGGGGAGAACACTGAAGCTTTCTTT. Translating it yields CASSLGAGENTEAFF.

The rearrangement uses TRBV9 and TRBJ2-1; D is possibly TRBD1 (6 bases). Trimming stripped 1 base from V and 6 bases from J, with 17 bases between. There are 16 residues in the CDR3. The germline CDR1 and CDR2 sequences are SGDLS and YYNGEE. The CDR3 DNA sequence: TGTGCCAGCAGCGTACAGGGGCCGCCAAGCGCCAATGAGCAGTTCTTC. Residues: CASSVQGPPSANEQFF.

This sequence joins TRBV6-5 and TRBJ2-7; D unresolved. Trimming stripped 2 bases from V and 6 bases from J, with 5 bases between. This CDR3 spans 11 amino acids. Germline CDR1 and CDR2: MNHEY and SVGAGI. The CDR3 region is CASSYGREQYF. CDR3 nucleotides: TGTGCCAGCAGTTACGGGCGCGAGCAGTACTTC.

DNA of the CDR3: TGCAGCGCCCGAACGTCCGGGAACTATGGCTACACCTTC. Translating gives CSARTSGNYGYTF. The rearrangement joins TRBV29-1 to TRBJ1-2; D uncertain. Trimming removed 7 bases at V and 2 bases at J, with 14 bases between. The CDR3 is 13 residues long. CDR1 SQVTM and CDR2 ANQGSEA come from the germline V gene. The full variable domain, its missing parts supplied by reference TRBV29-1 and TRBJ1-2, is SAVISQKPSRDICQRGTSLTIQCQVDSQVTMMFWYRQQPGQSLTLIATANQGSEATYESGFVIDKFPISRPNLTFSTLTVSNMSPEDSSIYLCSARTSGNYGYTFGSGTRLTVV.

This chain connects TRBV5-4 to TRBJ2-1; the D gene is possibly TRBD2 (6 bases). CDR1 is SGHNT and CDR2 is YYREEE in the germline V gene (reference sequence). The CDR3 is made up of 15 amino acids. Trimming shortened V by 4 bases and J by 5 bases, and 16 bases separated the two germline ends. CDR3 sequence (DNA): TGTGCCAGCAGCCCTTCGACTAGTGGTGACAATGAGCAGTTCTTC. Its protein product is CASSPSTSGDNEQFF.

The V call is TRBV6-1, the J call TRBJ1-2; no reliable D call. V gave up 1 base and J gave up 3 bases, with 9 bases separating them. The CDR3 contains 14 residues. CDR1 MNHNS and CDR2 SASEGT come from the germline V gene. The CDR3: CASSEDPYYYGYTF. Written as DNA, the CDR3 is TGTGCCAGCAGTGAAGACCCTTACTACTATGGCTACACCTTC.

The chain joins TRBV6-5 to TRBJ1-2, with 10 bases aligning to TRBD1. Germline lookup yields CDR1 MNHEY and CDR2 SVGAGI. V lost 2 bases, J lost 6 bases, and 0 bases stayed unmatched. The CDR3 runs 13 residues. CDR3 residues: CASSYGQGDGYTF. CDR3 nucleotide sequence: TGTGCCAGCAGTTACGGACAGGGGGATGGCTACACCTTC.

CDR3 DNA: TGTGCCAGCAGCTTATATATAGATCGGTTCTTC. Protein: CASSLYIDRFF. The chain links TRBV5-6 to TRBJ2-1; unclear D gene. This CDR3 has 11 amino acids. Germline CDR1 is SGHDT and CDR2 is YYEEEE. V lost 2 bases to trimming and J lost 15 bases, with 12 bases between them.

This chain uses TRBV5-6 with TRBJ2-3; 7 bases are a match to TRBD1. There are 15 residues in the CDR3. CDR1 is SGHDT, CDR2 YYEEEE, per germline. J gave up 4 bases and V 2 bases, and 7 bases lay outside the gene matches. CDR3 sequence (DNA): TGTGCCAGCAGCTTTCAAGACAGGGCCGCAGATACGCAGTATTTT. Protein: CASSFQDRAADTQYF.

The chain has TRBV10-3 and TRBJ1-1; unclear D gene. CDR1 ENHRY and CDR2 SYGVKD come from the germline V gene. This CDR3 contains 13 residues. V gave up 3 bases and J gave up 2 bases, with 7 bases separating them. The CDR3 is CAISESVNTEAFF. The CDR3 bases are TGTGCCATCAGTGAATCAGTAAACACTGAAGCTTTCTTT.

The V and J genes are TRBV6-5 and TRBJ1-2; TRBD1 is a possible D gene (6 bases). Germline CDR1 and CDR2: MNHEY and SVGAGI. The CDR3 is made up of 13 amino acids. V was cut by 0 bases and J by 8 bases, with 10 bases left in between. CDR3 in amino acids: CASSYSRGQGYTF. In nucleotides, the CDR3 is TGTGCCAGCAGTTACTCCAGGGGTCAAGGCTACACCTTC.

The rearrangement joins TRBV10-1 to TRBJ2-1; 13 nucleotides agree with TRBD2. The CDR3 extends over 15 amino acids. Germline V gene data show CDR1 as WNHNN and CDR2 as SYGVQD (reference sequence). J gave up 3 bases and V 6 bases, and 2 bases lay outside the gene matches. CDR3: CASSWTSGSYNEQFF. In DNA, the CDR3 is TGCGCCAGCAGCTGGACTAGCGGGAGCTACAATGAGCAGTTCTTC.

This clone appeared a single time. The J gene is TRBJ2-7, the V gene TRBV5-4; no clear D gene. The CDR3 extends over 12 amino acids. Trimming took off 3 bases at V and 0 bases at J, with 4 bases between the two ends. CDR1 is SGHNT and CDR2 is YYREEE in the germline V gene (reference sequence). The CDR3 sequence: CASSYNSYEQYF. As DNA, the CDR3 is TGTGCCAGCAGCTACAACTCCTACGAGCAGTACTTC.

The chain combines TRBV9 with TRBJ2-1, with 11 bases lining up with TRBD2. The CDR3 spans 15 residues. CDR1 is SGDLS, CDR2 YYNGEE, per germline. V shed 3 bases and J 6 bases; nucleotides not matched to a gene: 5. CDR3 DNA: TGTGCCAGCAGCGCTAGCGGGAGGTACCTCAATGAGCAGTTCTTC. It codes for CASSASGRYLNEQFF.

V gene TRBV6-1 combines with J gene TRBJ2-1, with TRBD2 matching over 8 bases. J was trimmed by 4 bases and V by 3 bases; bases with no gene match: 5. Germline-derived CDR1 and CDR2 are MNHNS and SASEGT. The CDR3 length is 15 residues. The CDR3: CASSDLTSGYNEQFF. DNA of the CDR3: TGTGCCAGCAGTGACCTCACTAGCGGATACAATGAGCAGTTCTTC.

The chain uses TRBV19 and TRBJ1-2; D perhaps matches TRBD1 (5 bases). Between the trimmed V and J ends, which lost 4 bases and 7 bases, there was a span of 7 bases. Germline-derived CDR1 and CDR2 are LNHDA and SQIVND (reference sequence). CDR3 size: 11 residues. CDR3 amino acids: CASSTGFGYTF. The CDR3, as DNA: TGTGCCAGTAGTACAGGGTTTGGCTACACCTTC.

The CDR3 bases are TGCGCCAGCAGCTTGGAGGGGAATAACAATCAGCCCCAGCATTTT. Amino acid sequence: CASSLEGNNNQPQHF. V usage is TRBV5-1 and J usage is TRBJ1-5; perhaps TRBD1 as D (5 bases). The germline V gene encodes CDR1 SGHRS and CDR2 YFSETQ. This CDR3 region has 15 residues. V was cut by 0 bases and J by 3 bases, with 10 bases left in between.